Reported below is one T cell receptor (beta chain). This CDR3 region has 16 residues. Germline assignment: CDR1 MNHEY and CDR2 SMNVEV (reference sequence). V lost 5 bases to trimming and J lost 2 bases; unmatched junction nucleotides: 5. TCRdb's table, derived via immunoSEQ multiplex PCR, lists solely in-frame clones and lacks some. This table has about 27,000 clones, approximately 86% appearing once. These data belong to a study of OX40 agonist ivuxolimab in advanced cancers. The receptor was isolated from an adult with an advanced solid tumor such as melanoma, head and neck, liver or kidney cancer. The specimen comprised CD4+ or CD8+ T cells sorted from blood, sampled in a trial of the OX40 agonist ivuxolimab. The chain uses TRBV27 and TRBJ2-1, with 11 bases aligning to TRBD2. The CDR3 loop reads CASSTLLAGAYNEQFF. The DNA of the CDR3 is TGTGCCAGCAGTACCCTACTAGCGGGGGCCTACAATGAGCAGTTCTTC.